This T cell receptor beta chain came from a study of naive and memory T cell subsets (dated 2017 in TCRdb). Turning to the overall study: The study applied an open-source, UMI-based TCR alpha and beta sequencing pipeline to sorted naive and memory peripheral blood T cell subsets. The functional CMV T cell responses agreed completely with IgG serology results. RNA was DNase-treated and reverse transcribed with TCR constant-region primers, mostly using SuperScript III. Findings and caveats that apply to the study as a whole: Gini index rose and Shannon and inverse Simpson diversity fell from naive through CM, EM and EMRA in both CD4 and CD8 cells. The repertoire findings for the naive and memory subsets could not be validated, as no ground truth was available. A power law was followed by TCR abundance, with an exponent that differed between naive and memory subsets but was consistent across the three individuals. RNA-based TCR counts may be influenced by expression changes linked to T cell activation and differentiation. Following error correction, more than 95% of naive TCR sequences occurred only once, which made naive abundance distributions much steeper than those of memory subsets. A clonotype was defined as a single alpha or beta chain sequence rather than as a paired alpha/beta receptor.

There are a few counts of this clonotype. Which antigen it targets is not known. Base quality data are lacking; no much larger clone is found one base away. The germline ends are 7 bases apart after V is trimmed by 2 bases and J by 0 bases. From the germline V gene (reference sequence), CDR1 is SEHNR and CDR2 is FQNEAQ. Counted from cysteine to phenylalanine, this CDR3 has 14 amino acids. Solely the CDR3 DNA is kept, with 42 bases framed from the first base. The library was built by means of UMI-ligation and nested PCR. To cover both TRBC1 and TRBC2, the beta constant-region primer consisted of an equimolar mix of two oligonucleotides. The ligated cDNA went through four rounds of PCR with nested alpha and beta constant-region primers together with the SP2 primer. A single-stranded oligonucleotide containing the SP2 primer and a 12-nucleotide UMI was joined to the 3' end of the cDNA by T4 RNA ligase 1. Incubation of the ligation reaction was carried out at 16 degrees C for roughly 20-25 hours. PCR2 was typically run as a SYBR Green qPCR and stopped at a predetermined threshold to prevent over-amplification. Every purification after the first one was done using Agencourt AMPure XP magnetic beads. Library quantification was done by Qubit, followed by a TapeStation check on which the main peak was expected at around 650 bp. The pooled libraries were sequenced on an Illumina MiSeq using v2 2x251 paired-end kits, which usually yielded about 0.95-2 million reads per sample. Each sample was pooled at 4 nM, and roughly 4.5-7% PhiX was included to help cluster recognition. Per the authors' processing: Using tag matching that tolerated one base-pair mismatch, Decombinator assigned V and J genes to FASTQ reads that had been processed by Demultiplexor. By using UMIs, Collapsinator corrected both sequencing errors and the frequency errors caused by PCR heterogeneity. CDR3Translator translated TCRs and extracted CDR3s from the conserved cysteine to the FGXG phenylalanine, flagging non-productive sequences. Gini, Shannon entropy and inverse Simpson indices were computed after subsampling the repertoires to the same number of UMI-defined TCRs. Within the linear range, a power law was fitted by maximum likelihood to the distributions of clonotype abundance. Similar UMI counts, unique TCR numbers and clonal distributions were obtained with the pipeline and with MIGEC on one naive CD8 sample. Repertoires were searched for several thousand CMV-associated CDR3 sequences compiled from VDJdb and a published dataset. TCRdb trimmed the raw reads at Q25, called clones with MiXCR and kept productive beta chains. For every CDR3 protein sequence, its rows merge into one entry that carries the most common genes and DNA. The authors' filters were not applied to this entry. Within this sample are 8,500 to 10,000 distinct CDR3 sequences, with 4.5% to 7% of them counted one time only. Together, the top ten hold around three fifths of the sample.

TCR alpha and beta chain libraries were amplified separately from the second PCR step onward. CMV status of each donor was established by measuring IFNgamma production from CD4+ T cells after fresh PBMCs were stimulated overnight with CMV viral lysate. Miltenyi beads were used first to positively select CD4 T cells, and CD8 T cells were then positively selected from the CD4-negative fraction. After staining for CD3, CD4, CD8, CD45RA, CD27 and a live/dead dye, cells were sorted on a BD Aria II into four subsets based on CD45RA and CD27. The sorting gate for effector memory cells was CD45RA-CD27-, and the sorting gate for EMRA cells was CD45RA+CD27-. Blood was obtained from a few healthy volunteers, and the blood from each volunteer was fractionated into CD4 and CD8 T cells and subsequently into four differentiation subsets. Roughly 110 ml of peripheral blood was collected from each donor, and PBMC were isolated by Ficoll-Paque PLUS density-gradient centrifugation. The sorted cells were lysed in RLT buffer, after which RNA was extracted using a Qiagen RNeasy kit and kept at -80 degrees C.

The chain is assembled from TRBV7-9 and TRBJ1-1, with no confident D gene call. The source of this sequence is a human donor in good health. Source material: CD4+ TEMRA cells from blood. What this sample's cell subset or site label stands for: effector memory re-expressing CD45RA, CD45RA+ CD27-. Here is the DNA: TGTGCCAGCAGCTTATCGAATATGAACACTGAAGCTTTCTTT. This encodes CASSLSNMNTEAFF.